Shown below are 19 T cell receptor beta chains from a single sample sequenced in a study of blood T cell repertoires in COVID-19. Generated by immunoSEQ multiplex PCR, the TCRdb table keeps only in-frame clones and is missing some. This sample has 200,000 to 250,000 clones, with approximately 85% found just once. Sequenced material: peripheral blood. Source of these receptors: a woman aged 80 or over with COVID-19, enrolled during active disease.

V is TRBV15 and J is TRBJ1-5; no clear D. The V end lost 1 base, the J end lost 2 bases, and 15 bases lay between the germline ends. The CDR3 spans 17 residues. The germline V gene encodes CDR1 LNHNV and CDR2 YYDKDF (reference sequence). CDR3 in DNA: TGTGCCACCAGCAGAGCCTACGGGGAATTGGGCAATCAGCCCCAGCATTTT. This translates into CATSRAYGELGNQPQHF.

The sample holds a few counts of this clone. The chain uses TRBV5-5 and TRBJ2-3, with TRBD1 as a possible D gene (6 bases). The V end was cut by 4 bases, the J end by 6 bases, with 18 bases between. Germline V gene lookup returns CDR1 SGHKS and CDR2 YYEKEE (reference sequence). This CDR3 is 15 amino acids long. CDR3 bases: TGTGCCAGCAGCCCGGCAGGGGTTCGTTCCGATACGCAGTATTTT. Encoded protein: CASSPAGVRSDTQYF.

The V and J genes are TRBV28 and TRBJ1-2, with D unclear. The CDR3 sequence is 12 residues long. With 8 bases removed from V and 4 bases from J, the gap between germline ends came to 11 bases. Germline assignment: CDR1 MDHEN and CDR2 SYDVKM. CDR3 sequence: CASGSGTYGYTF. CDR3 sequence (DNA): TGTGCCAGCGGGTCGGGAACCTATGGCTACACCTTC.

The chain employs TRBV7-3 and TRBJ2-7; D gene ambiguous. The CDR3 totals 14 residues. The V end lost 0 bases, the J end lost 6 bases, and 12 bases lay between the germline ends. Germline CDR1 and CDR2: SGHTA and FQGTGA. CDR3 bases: TGTGCCAGCAGCTTAACTGGCAAAGTCAGCGAGCAGTACTTC. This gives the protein CASSLTGKVSEQYF.

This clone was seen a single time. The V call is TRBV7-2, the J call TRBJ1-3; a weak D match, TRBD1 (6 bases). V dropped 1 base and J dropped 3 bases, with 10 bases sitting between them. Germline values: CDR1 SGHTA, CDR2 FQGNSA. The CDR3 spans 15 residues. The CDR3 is CASSLVRGGGNTIYF. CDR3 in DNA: TGTGCCAGCAGCTTAGTGCGAGGGGGTGGAAACACCATATATTTT.

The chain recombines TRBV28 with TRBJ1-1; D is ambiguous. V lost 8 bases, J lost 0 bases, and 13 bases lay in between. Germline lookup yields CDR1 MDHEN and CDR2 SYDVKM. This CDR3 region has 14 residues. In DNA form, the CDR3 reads TGTGCCAGCCACAGCAGCGGGATGAACACTGAAGCTTTCTTT. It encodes CASHSSGMNTEAFF.

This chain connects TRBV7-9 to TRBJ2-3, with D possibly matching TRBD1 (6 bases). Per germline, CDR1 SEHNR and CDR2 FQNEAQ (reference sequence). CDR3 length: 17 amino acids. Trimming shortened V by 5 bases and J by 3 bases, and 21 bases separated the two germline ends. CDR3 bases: TGTGCCAGCAGCATGGGTAGGGCAGGGGATAGGACAGATACGCAGTATTTT. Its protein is CASSMGRAGDRTDTQYF.

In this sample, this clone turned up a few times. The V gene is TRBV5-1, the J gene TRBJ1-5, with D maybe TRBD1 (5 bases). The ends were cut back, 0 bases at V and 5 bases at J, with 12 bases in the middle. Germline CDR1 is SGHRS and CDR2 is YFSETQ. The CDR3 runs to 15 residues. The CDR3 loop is CASSLVGGPYQPQHF. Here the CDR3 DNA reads TGCGCCAGCAGCTTGGTGGGGGGACCCTATCAGCCCCAGCATTTT. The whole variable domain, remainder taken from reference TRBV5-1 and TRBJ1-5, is KAGVTQTPRYLIKTRGQQVTLSCSPISGHRSVSWYQQTPGQGLQFLFEYFSETQRNKGNFPGRFSGRQFSNSRSEMNVSTLELGDSALYLCASSLVGGPYQPQHFGDGTRLSIL.

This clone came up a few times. The DNA of the CDR3 is TGTGCCAGCAGCTTCCCTAGCGGCGAGGCCCAGTACTTC. This sequence encodes CASSFPSGEAQYF. This chain uses TRBV5-8 with TRBJ2-5; TRBD2 matches 7 bases. Losses at the gene ends were 2 bases for V and 9 bases for J; bases not matched to a gene: 7. The CDR3 is made up of 13 amino acids. From germline, CDR1 is SGHTS and CDR2 YDEGEE.

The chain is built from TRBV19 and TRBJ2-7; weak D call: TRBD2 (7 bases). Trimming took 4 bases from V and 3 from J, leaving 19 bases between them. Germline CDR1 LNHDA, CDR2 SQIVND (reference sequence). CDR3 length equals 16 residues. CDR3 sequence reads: CASSTYRGAFLYEQYF. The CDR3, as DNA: TGTGCCAGTAGTACATACCGGGGGGCTTTCCTCTACGAGCAGTACTTC.

DNA of the CDR3: TGTGCCAGCAGTGAAGGGACGGGGAAAGGGACCCAGTACTTC. As protein: CASSEGTGKGTQYF. V gene TRBV2 combines with J gene TRBJ2-5; maybe TRBD2 (5 bases). V lost 1 base to trimming and J lost 7 bases, with 13 bases between them. The CDR3 extends over 14 amino acids. Germline loops: CDR1 SNHLY, CDR2 FYNNEI.

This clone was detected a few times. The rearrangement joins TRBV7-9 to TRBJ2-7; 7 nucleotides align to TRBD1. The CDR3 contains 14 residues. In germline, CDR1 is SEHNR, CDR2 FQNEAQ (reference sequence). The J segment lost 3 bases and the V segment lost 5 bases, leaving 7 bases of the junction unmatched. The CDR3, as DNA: TGTGCCAGCAGCCCGAGGACAGGAGTCTACGAGCAGTACTTC. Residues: CASSPRTGVYEQYF.

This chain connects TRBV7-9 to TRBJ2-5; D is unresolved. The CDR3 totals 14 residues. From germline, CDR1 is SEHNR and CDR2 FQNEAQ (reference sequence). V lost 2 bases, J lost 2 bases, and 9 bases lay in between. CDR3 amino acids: CASSLSVSQETQYF. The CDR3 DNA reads TGTGCCAGCAGCTTAAGTGTCAGTCAAGAGACCCAGTACTTC.

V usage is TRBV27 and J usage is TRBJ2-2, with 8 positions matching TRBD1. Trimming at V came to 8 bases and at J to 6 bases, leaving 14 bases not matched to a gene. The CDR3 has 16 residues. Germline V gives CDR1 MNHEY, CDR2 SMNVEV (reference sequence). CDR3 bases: TGTGCCAGCCGAGTGACAGGGGAAAGGAAAGCCGGGGAGCTGTTTTTT. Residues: CASRVTGERKAGELFF.

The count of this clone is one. DNA of the CDR3: TGTGCCAGCAGTTTATTGGGCAGGGGGCCCCTTAACTATGGCTACACCTTC. Its translation: CASSLLGRGPLNYGYTF. The chain employs TRBV27 and TRBJ1-2; 8 bases fit TRBD1. The junction had 8 bases not matched to a gene; V was cut back by 1 base and J by 1 base. The germline V gene encodes CDR1 MNHEY and CDR2 SMNVEV (reference sequence). The CDR3 extends over 17 amino acids.

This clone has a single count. CDR3 in amino acids: CASSDRARWETQYF. The CDR3 DNA reads as TGTGCCAGCAGCGACAGGGCCCGGTGGGAGACCCAGTACTTC. The V gene is TRBV2, the J gene TRBJ2-5, with 7 bases identical to TRBD1. Germline V lookup: CDR1 SNHLY, CDR2 FYNNEI. The CDR3 consists of 14 residues. V shed 6 bases, J shed 5 bases, and the junction held 9 bases outside the gene matches.

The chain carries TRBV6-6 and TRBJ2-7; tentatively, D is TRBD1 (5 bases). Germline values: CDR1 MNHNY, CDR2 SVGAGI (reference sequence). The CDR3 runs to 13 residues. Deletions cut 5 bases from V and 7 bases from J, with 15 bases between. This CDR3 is CASSHRSAGEQYF. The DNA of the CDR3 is TGTGCCAGCAGTCACCGTTCCGCAGGGGAGCAGTACTTC.

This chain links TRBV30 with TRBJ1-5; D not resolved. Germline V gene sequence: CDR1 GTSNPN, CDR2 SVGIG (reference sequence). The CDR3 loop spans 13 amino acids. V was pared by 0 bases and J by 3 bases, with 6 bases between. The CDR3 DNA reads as TGTGCCTGGAGTGTAAATCTCAATCAGCCCCAGCATTTT. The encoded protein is CAWSVNLNQPQHF.

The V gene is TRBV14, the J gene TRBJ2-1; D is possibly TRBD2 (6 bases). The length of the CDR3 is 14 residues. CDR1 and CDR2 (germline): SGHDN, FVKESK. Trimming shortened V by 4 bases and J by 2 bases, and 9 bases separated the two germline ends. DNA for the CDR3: TGTGCCAGCAGCCGGGGGGTTACCTACAATGAGCAGTTCTTC. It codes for CASSRGVTYNEQFF. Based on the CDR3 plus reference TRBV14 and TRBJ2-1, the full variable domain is EAGVTQFPSHSVIEKGQTVTLRCDPISGHDNLYWYRRVMGKEIKFLLHFVKESKQDESGMPNNRFLAERTGGTYSTLKVQPAELEDSGVYFCASSRGVTYNEQFFGPGTRLTVL.